Below, 26 T cell receptor beta chains from the same sample are listed, as sequenced in a study of shared clonotypes between healthy human individuals. The naive CD8 fraction comprised CD45RO-negative cells positively selected for CCR7 and excluded terminally differentiated effector memory CD45RA+ cells. Generated by immunoSEQ multiplex PCR, the TCRdb table keeps only in-frame clones and is missing some. The data contain more than 2 million clones, 80% to 95% of them singletons. Sequenced sample: naive CD8+ T cells from PBMCs. All receptors derive from a man aged 18 to 29 in good health. Some clones in this sample may be carry-over from other donors' samples.

This clone was counted once. The chain employs TRBV28 and TRBJ2-3, with D possibly called TRBD1 or TRBD2 (5 bases each). The CDR3 has 16 amino acids. The V and J ends lost 5 bases and 4 bases respectively, with 19 bases between them. Looked up from germline, CDR1 is MDHEN and CDR2 is SYDVKM. DNA for the CDR3: TGTGCCAGCAGTACCCCCCGGGGCCCTTCCTCAGATACGCAGTATTTT. This sequence encodes CASSTPRGPSSDTQYF.

A note on this clone: Other DNA sequences from this sample encode an identical CDR3 as well. The chain joins TRBV9 to TRBJ2-2; tentative D call: TRBD1 (5 bases). The CDR3 covers 15 residues. In germline, CDR1 is SGDLS, CDR2 YYNGEE. V dropped 1 base and J dropped 2 bases, with 9 bases sitting between them. This CDR3 reads CASSVSRANTGELFF. The CDR3 bases are TGTGCCAGCAGCGTAAGCAGGGCTAACACCGGGGAGCTGTTTTTT.

V is TRBV19 and J is TRBJ2-2; 12 bases agree with TRBD2. Germline values: CDR1 LNHDA, CDR2 SQIVND (reference sequence). This CDR3 contains 18 residues. V was clipped by 4 bases and J by 4 bases; unmatched bases: 10. The CDR3 nucleotides read TGTGCCAGTAGTAGAATCCTGACTAGCGGGAGATCCACCGGGGAGCTGTTTTTT. It encodes CASSRILTSGRSTGELFF.

The V call is TRBV6-6, the J call TRBJ1-5; D not resolved. CDR1 MNHNY and CDR2 SVGAGI come from the germline V gene (reference sequence). V lost 2 bases to trimming and J lost 6 bases, with 11 bases between them. This CDR3 has 14 amino acids. The CDR3 DNA reads as TGTGCCAGCAGTTACCGCGGGGTAGGTCAGCCCCAGCATTTT. Translating gives CASSYRGVGQPQHF.

The chain employs TRBV29-1 and TRBJ2-7; 9 bases are a match to TRBD1. Germline assignment: CDR1 SQVTM and CDR2 ANQGSEA. This CDR3 spans 13 amino acids. With V trimmed by 3 bases and J by 5 bases, 5 bases remained unmatched. CDR3 sequence reads: CSVEDRGGDEQYF. The CDR3 DNA reads TGCAGCGTTGAGGACAGGGGTGGCGACGAGCAGTACTTC.

This chain uses TRBV7-9 with TRBJ2-7; weak D call: TRBD1 (6 bases). The germline V gene has CDR1 SEHNR and CDR2 FQNEAQ (reference sequence). The V end lost 7 bases, the J end lost 2 bases, and 15 bases lay between the germline ends. The CDR3 is 14 residues long. The CDR3 DNA sequence: TGTGCCAGCATGCGTGAGGGGGAAGCCTACGAGCAGTACTTC. Translating gives CASMREGEAYEQYF.

The chain couples TRBV5-6 to TRBJ1-1; tentative D call: TRBD1 (5 bases). V was pared by 2 bases and J by 7 bases, with 21 bases between. The CDR3 contains 16 residues. The germline V gene has CDR1 SGHDT and CDR2 YYEEEE. The DNA of the CDR3 is TGTGCCAGCAGCTTAATGAGGGACGGAGTCAAGGGTGAAGCTTTCTTT. This codes for CASSLMRDGVKGEAFF.

This clone showed up just once. The V and J genes are TRBV7-9 and TRBJ1-4; 7 nucleotides agree with TRBD1. Germline CDR1 is SEHNR and CDR2 is FQNEAQ (reference sequence). The ends lost 5 bases at V and 7 bases at J; junction bases unmatched: 7. The CDR3 sequence is 14 residues long. As DNA, the CDR3 is TGTGCCAGCAGCCCCGACAGGGTCTCTGAAAAACTGTTTTTT. Its translation: CASSPDRVSEKLFF.

This chain joins TRBV7-6 and TRBJ2-7; D possibly corresponds to TRBD1 (6 bases). The length of the CDR3 is 15 residues. V was trimmed by 1 base and J by 0 bases, leaving 10 bases between them. Looked up from germline, CDR1 is SGHVS and CDR2 is FNYEAQ. The CDR3 loop is CASSLVVGASYEQYF. The DNA of the CDR3 is TGTGCCAGCAGCTTAGTGGTGGGGGCCTCCTACGAGCAGTACTTC.

This chain joins TRBV10-3 and TRBJ2-6; the match to TRBD1 covers 9 bases. The CDR3 is 17 amino acids. The ends lost 4 bases at V and 4 bases at J; junction bases unmatched: 8. Germline CDR1 reads ENHRY; CDR2 reads SYGVKD. The CDR3, as DNA: TGTGCCATCAGTGCCGACAGGGGGGGTCTGGGGGCCAACGTCCTGACTTTC. Its translation: CAISADRGGLGANVLTF.

This chain joins TRBV7-2 and TRBJ2-3; 10 nucleotides align to TRBD2. Germline V gene lookup returns CDR1 SGHTA and CDR2 FQGNSA. The CDR3 sequence is 16 residues long. The ends lost 5 bases at V and 4 bases at J; junction bases unmatched: 9. The CDR3 region is CASSLVAGGVPDTQYF. In DNA form, the CDR3 reads TGTGCCAGCAGCCTTGTAGCGGGAGGTGTGCCAGATACGCAGTATTTT. Full variable domain (rest looked up from reference TRBV7-2 and TRBJ2-3): GAGVSQSPSNKVTEKGKDVELRCDPISGHTALYWYRQSLGQGLEFLIYFQGNSAPDKSGLPSDRFSAERTGGSVSTLTIQRTQQEDSAVYLCASSLVAGGVPDTQYFGPGTRLTVL.

V and J are TRBV7-2 and TRBJ1-5; D gene unclear. The germline gives CDR1 SGHTA, CDR2 FQGNSA. V lost 1 base and J 3 bases, leaving 22 bases between the germline ends. CDR3 size: 19 residues. The CDR3 DNA sequence: TGTGCCAGCAGCTTAGGTTCATGGGTTTCGGGCCAACACAATCAGCCCCAGCATTTT. Its protein is CASSLGSWVSGQHNQPQHF.

The chain employs TRBV30 and TRBJ1-2; 7 nucleotides agree with TRBD1. J was trimmed by 4 bases and V by 0 bases; bases with no gene match: 5. Germline CDR1 reads GTSNPN; CDR2 reads SVGIG (reference sequence). This CDR3 spans 14 amino acids. CDR3 nucleotide sequence: TGTGCCTGGAGTGTCGAGACAGGGAGCTATGGCTACACCTTC. It specifies CAWSVETGSYGYTF. Full variable domain (outside the CDR3, taken from reference TRBV30 and TRBJ1-2): SQTIHQWPATLVQPVGSPLSLECTVEGTSNPNLYWYRQAAGRGLQLLFYSVGIGQISSEVPQNLSASRPQDRQFILSSKKLLLSDSGFYLCAWSVETGSYGYTFGSGTRLTVV.

The CDR3 nucleotides are TGTGCCAGTAGTACGGGACTTCCTCCGCCCACCGGGGAGCTGTTTTTT. Amino acid sequence: CASSTGLPPPTGELFF. V usage is TRBV19 and J usage is TRBJ2-2; the D gene is possibly TRBD2 (6 bases). V lost 4 bases to trimming and J lost 4 bases, with 16 bases between them. The length of the CDR3 is 16 residues. The V gene's germline CDR1 is LNHDA and CDR2 SQIVND (reference sequence).

This clone was counted between two and nine times. Other DNA sequences within the sample encode an identical CDR3. V usage is TRBV9 and J usage is TRBJ2-7; D possibly corresponds to TRBD2 (6 bases). The CDR3 covers 14 residues. Germline V CDR1 and CDR2: SGDLS, YYNGEE. The V and J ends lost 0 bases and 3 bases respectively, with 10 bases between them. The CDR3 DNA follows: TGTGCCAGCAGCGTAGGGGGTAGCGGCTACGAGCAGTACTTC. It encodes CASSVGGSGYEQYF. Full variable domain (rest looked up from reference TRBV9 and TRBJ2-7): DSGVTQTPKHLITATGQRVTLRCSPRSGDLSVYWYQQSLDQGLQFLIQYYNGEERAKGNILERFSAQQFPDLHSELNLSSLELGDSALYFCASSVGGSGYEQYFGPGTRLTVT.

CDR3 in amino acids: CALRGTDTYEQYF. CDR3 in DNA: TGTGCCCTCCGGGGGACAGACACCTACGAGCAGTACTTC. J is TRBJ2-7 and V is TRBV27; perhaps TRBD1 as D (7 bases). V lost 11 bases, J lost 2 bases, and 16 bases lay in between. The CDR3 length is 13 residues. CDR1 is MNHEY, CDR2 SMNVEV, per germline (reference sequence).

The chain employs TRBV11-2 and TRBJ2-5, with 7 bases fitting TRBD2. Germline CDR1 and CDR2: SGHAT and FQNNGV. CDR3 length: 17 residues. After removal of 5 bases from V and 4 bases from J, the junction contained 16 bases not matched to a gene. The DNA of the CDR3 is TGTGCCAGCAGCCCGCCGTTGGCGGGAGTAGCAAGAGAGACCCAGTACTTC. This gives the protein CASSPPLAGVARETQYF.

The J gene is TRBJ2-1, the V gene TRBV2; 12 bases map to TRBD2. Trimming cost V 5 bases and J 6 bases; bases outside gene matches: 5. Germline assignment: CDR1 SNHLY and CDR2 FYNNEI. The CDR3 covers 15 residues. The CDR3 here is CASSLTSGSRNEQFF. In DNA form, the CDR3 reads TGTGCCAGCAGTTTGACTAGCGGGAGTCGCAATGAGCAGTTCTTC.

The chain uses TRBV7-9 and TRBJ2-5; 7 nucleotides line up with TRBD2. This CDR3 region has 16 residues. The junction had 10 bases not matched to a gene; V was cut back by 5 bases and J by 1 base. Germline V gene lookup returns CDR1 SEHNR and CDR2 FQNEAQ (reference sequence). CDR3 coding DNA: TGTGCCAGCAGCGGGGCGGGAGCGGAGGGCCAAGAGACCCAGTACTTC. Translated: CASSGAGAEGQETQYF.

Concerning this clone itself: In the same sample, other DNA sequences code for this CDR3. V usage is TRBV9 and J usage is TRBJ2-1, with a tentative D call TRBD2 (6 bases). Trimming pared 4 bases from V and 1 base from J, leaving 12 bases between. Per the germline V gene, CDR1 is SGDLS and CDR2 is YYNGEE. The CDR3 has 15 residues. The CDR3 here is CASSPRDLSYNEQFF. CDR3 in DNA: TGTGCCAGCAGCCCAAGGGACTTGTCCTACAATGAGCAGTTCTTC.

V is TRBV5-1 and J is TRBJ1-1; D may be TRBD1 (6 bases). The V and J ends lost 2 bases and 6 bases respectively, with 23 bases between them. CDR3 size: 17 residues. In germline, CDR1 is SGHRS, CDR2 YFSETQ. The CDR3 DNA is TGCGCCAGCAGCTTATCCCGGGGGGGCACCTCCGGGGCTGAAGCTTTCTTT. Residues: CASSLSRGGTSGAEAFF.

This clone has only one observation. One end of the junction is discordant with germline, which a read error may explain. V and J are TRBV6-5 and TRBJ2-5; D might be TRBD2 (5 bases). This CDR3 has 14 residues. Per the germline V gene, CDR1 is MNHEY and CDR2 is SVGAGI. CDR3 residues: CTSSYYYRGETQYF. For the CDR3, the DNA is TGTACCAGCAGTTACTATTATCGGGGTGAGACCCAGTACTTC.

The CDR3 DNA reads TGTGCCAGCACCTTCCTTAACTCCTACAATGAGCAGTTCTTC. The encoded protein is CASTFLNSYNEQFF. The chain employs TRBV27 and TRBJ2-1; D uncertain. V was trimmed by 7 bases and J by 0 bases, leaving 10 bases between them. Germline V gene lookup returns CDR1 MNHEY and CDR2 SMNVEV (reference sequence). The CDR3 runs to 14 residues.

Points on this clone: This specimen includes other DNA sequences encoding the same CDR3. This sequence joins TRBV7-9 and TRBJ2-7; D gene ambiguous. CDR3 length: 12 amino acids. Germline values: CDR1 SEHNR, CDR2 FQNEAQ (reference sequence). The V end lost 2 bases, the J end lost 4 bases, and 6 bases lay between the germline ends. The CDR3 bases are TGTGCCAGCAGCTTACAAGGGTACGAGCAGTACTTC. Translating it yields CASSLQGYEQYF. Filled out from reference TRBV7-9 and TRBJ2-7, the complete variable domain reads DTGVSQNPRHKITKRGQNVTFRCDPISEHNRLYWYRQTLGQGPEFLTYFQNEAQLEKSRLLSDRFSAERPKGSFSTLEIQRTEQGDSAMYLCASSLQGYEQYFGPGTRLTVT.

The chain is built from TRBV30 and TRBJ1-1, with 9 bases that match TRBD1. This CDR3 region has 13 residues. Germline CDR1 is GTSNPN and CDR2 is SVGIG (reference sequence). V lost 5 bases to trimming and J lost 1 base; unmatched junction nucleotides: 2. The CDR3 region has the DNA TGTGCCTGGGCGACAGGGGGGAACACTGAAGCTTTCTTT. Encoded protein: CAWATGGNTEAFF.

The gene calls are TRBV19 and TRBJ2-3; 7 nucleotides line up with TRBD1. Germline CDR1 is LNHDA and CDR2 is SQIVND (reference sequence). The ends lost 5 bases at V and 3 bases at J; junction bases unmatched: 8. This CDR3 region has 15 residues. The CDR3 loop reads CASSPRDSGTDTQYF. CDR3 nucleotides: TGTGCCAGTAGTCCCCGGGACAGCGGTACAGATACGCAGTATTTT.